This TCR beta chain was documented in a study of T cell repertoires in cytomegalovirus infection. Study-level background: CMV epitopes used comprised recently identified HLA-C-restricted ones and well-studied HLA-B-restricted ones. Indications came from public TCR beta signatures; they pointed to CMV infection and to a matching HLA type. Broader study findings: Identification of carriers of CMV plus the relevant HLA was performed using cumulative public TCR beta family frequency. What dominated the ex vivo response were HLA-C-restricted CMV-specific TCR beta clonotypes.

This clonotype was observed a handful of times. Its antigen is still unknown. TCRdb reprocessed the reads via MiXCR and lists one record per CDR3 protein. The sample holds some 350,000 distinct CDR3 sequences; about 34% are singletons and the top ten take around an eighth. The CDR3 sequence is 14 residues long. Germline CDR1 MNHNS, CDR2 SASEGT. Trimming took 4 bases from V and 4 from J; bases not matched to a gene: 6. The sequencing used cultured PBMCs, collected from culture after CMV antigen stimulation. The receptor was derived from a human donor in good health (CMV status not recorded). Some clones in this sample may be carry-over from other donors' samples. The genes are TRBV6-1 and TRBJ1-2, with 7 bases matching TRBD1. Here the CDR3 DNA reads TGTGCCAGCAGTGTAACGACAGGGTCCTATGGCTACACCTTC. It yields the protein CASSVTTGSYGYTF.